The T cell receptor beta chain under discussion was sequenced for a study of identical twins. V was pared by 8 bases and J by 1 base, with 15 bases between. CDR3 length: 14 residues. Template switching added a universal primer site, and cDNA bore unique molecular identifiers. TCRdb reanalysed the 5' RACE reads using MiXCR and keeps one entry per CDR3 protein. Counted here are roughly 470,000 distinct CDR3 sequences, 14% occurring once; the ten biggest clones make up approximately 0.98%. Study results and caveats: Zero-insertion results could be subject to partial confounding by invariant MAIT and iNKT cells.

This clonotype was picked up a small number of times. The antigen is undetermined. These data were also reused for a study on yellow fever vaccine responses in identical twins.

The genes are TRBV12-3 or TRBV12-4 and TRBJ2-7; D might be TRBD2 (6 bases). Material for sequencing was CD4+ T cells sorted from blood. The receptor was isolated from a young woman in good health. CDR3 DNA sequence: TGTGCCAGCTCCAGGGACTTGATTTCCTACGAGCAGTACTTC. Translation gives CASSRDLISYEQYF.